This passage covers 10 T cell receptor beta chains from one sample sequenced in a study of T cells in Graves' hyperthyroidism and ophthalmopathy. Amplified regions were TCR beta CDR3 sequences from RNA transcripts. The HTBI primer set served for first-round RT-PCR of the TCR CDR3. MiXCR, run by TCRdb on the multiplex PCR reads, gives a single entry per CDR3 protein. The sample holds hundreds of thousands of distinct CDR3 sequences, approximately 15% seen once. Material for sequencing was blood. These receptors were obtained from a woman aged 40 to 50 with Graves' ophthalmopathy.

This clonotype was picked up many times. The genes are TRBV18 and TRBJ1-1; D gene unclear. Trimming took off 3 bases at V and 5 bases at J, with 10 bases between the two ends. CDR1 KGHSH and CDR2 LQKENI come from the germline V gene. The CDR3 spans 13 residues. Written as DNA, the CDR3 is TGTGCCAGCTCACCGATCCAGGAGACTGAAGCTTTCTTT. Amino acid sequence: CASSPIQETEAFF.

This clonotype was recorded many times. This rearrangement joins TRBV11-2 to TRBJ2-5, with TRBD2 matching 11 bases. CDR1 and CDR2 from the germline V gene are SGHAT and FQNNGV. Germline trimming cut 3 bases from V and 5 bases from J; bases unmatched to any gene: 11. This CDR3 is 17 amino acids long. The CDR3 nucleotides read TGTGCCAGCAGCTTCGGTTTGGTAGCGGGAGGGGGGGAGACCCAGTACTTC. Translating it yields CASSFGLVAGGGETQYF.

This clonotype was counted many times. The gene calls are TRBV30 and TRBJ2-7; 13 bases are shared with TRBD2. CDR3 length: 14 amino acids. CDR1 is GTSNPN and CDR2 is SVGIG in the germline V gene (reference sequence). V dropped 4 bases and J dropped 6; count of bases not matched to a gene: 6. The CDR3 DNA reads TGTGCCTGGAACACCGGGACTAGCGGGACCGAGCAGTACTTC. Protein: CAWNTGTSGTEQYF.

This clonotype was seen repeatedly, ten times or more. This chain connects TRBV15 to TRBJ1-2; D gene uncertain. CDR1 LNHNV and CDR2 YYDKDF come from the germline V gene (reference sequence). The germline V and J ends were trimmed by 0 bases and 7 bases, with 12 bases remaining between them. The CDR3 is 14 amino acids. The CDR3 sequence: CATSRDRGGLGYTF. CDR3 DNA sequence: TGTGCCACCAGCAGAGATCGAGGAGGGCTTGGCTACACCTTC.

This clonotype was observed many times. The junction does not match germline at one end; this may be a read error. The chain combines TRBV24-1 with TRBJ1-2; possibly TRBD1 for D (5 bases). The CDR3 totals 14 residues. Germline CDR1 is KGHDR and CDR2 is SFDVKD. The CDR3 nucleotides are TGTACCACCAGTGATTTGAAGGACACCTATGGCTACACCTTC. Its translation: CTTSDLKDTYGYTF.

This clonotype was counted many times. CDR3 in DNA: TGTGCCAGCAGCCTTTCTGTCCTTAACACTGAAGCTTTCTTT. Translating gives CASSLSVLNTEAFF. The chain employs TRBV7-2 and TRBJ1-1; no clear D. The CDR3 runs to 14 residues. The germline gives CDR1 SGHTA, CDR2 FQGNSA. V was shortened by 5 bases and J by 2 bases, with 12 bases between the two germline ends.

This clonotype showed up many times. This chain connects TRBV15 to TRBJ1-2; D uncertain. The germline V and J ends were trimmed by 0 bases and 8 bases, with 13 bases remaining between them. The CDR3 length is 14 residues. Germline CDR1 is LNHNV and CDR2 is YYDKDF (reference sequence). CDR3 nucleotide sequence: TGTGCCACCAGCAGAGATCATCGGGTTGGGGGCTACACCTTC. Its protein product is CATSRDHRVGGYTF.

This clonotype has more than one count but fewer than ten. The V call is TRBV3-1, the J call TRBJ2-7; tentative D call: TRBD1 (5 bases). The CDR3 covers 15 residues. Germline CDR1 is LGHDT and CDR2 is YNNKEL (reference sequence). Deletions cut 4 bases from V and 3 bases from J, with 16 bases between. The CDR3 region has the DNA TGTGCCAGCAGCCGCAGCCCCAGGGTCCTCTACGAGCAGTACTTC. Translated: CASSRSPRVLYEQYF.

Ten or more counts support this clonotype. This chain links TRBV28 with TRBJ2-2; D ambiguous. V was pared by 6 bases and J by 2 bases, with 13 bases between. The CDR3 runs 15 residues. The V gene's germline CDR1 is MDHEN and CDR2 SYDVKM. CDR3 nucleotide sequence: TGTGCCAGCAGAGTCGACCTTATCAACACCGGGGAGCTGTTTTTT. It specifies CASRVDLINTGELFF.

The rearrangement uses TRBV5-1 and TRBJ1-1; no reliable D call. Trimming took 4 bases from V and 5 from J, leaving 15 bases between them. The CDR3 has 14 amino acids. Looked up from germline, CDR1 is SGHRS and CDR2 is YFSETQ. CDR3 sequence: CASSIRALGTEAFF. CDR3 coding DNA: TGCGCCAGCAGCATACGGGCCCTGGGGACTGAAGCTTTCTTT.